A single sample gave rise to the 8 T cell receptor beta chains below, sequenced in a study of CXCR3-negative and CXCR3-positive naive CD8 T cells. Researchers prepared the TRB cDNA libraries using 5' RACE with UMI labels. TCRdb reprocessed the 5' RACE reads; each CDR3 protein has one entry and no DNA is given. The sample table sets out some 28,000 distinct CDR3 sequences. Sequencing was performed on memory CD8+ T cells from blood. These receptors originate from a human donor in good health. Some clones in this sample may be carry-over from other donors' samples.

This rearrangement joins TRBV7-9 to TRBJ1-2; the D call from TCRdb, TRBD1, cannot be confirmed without DNA. The CDR3 runs 13 residues. Germline V CDR1 and CDR2: SEHNR, FQNEAQ (reference sequence). The CDR3 sequence: CASRGAGDYGYTF.

The gene calls are TRBV29-1 and TRBJ2-7. The germline V gene encodes CDR1 SQVTM and CDR2 ANQGSEA. The CDR3 runs 12 residues. CDR3 loop: CSVVGRFYEQYF.

The chain combines TRBV28 with TRBJ2-1; TCRdb gives TRBD2 as the D gene, but with no DNA this cannot be confirmed. The CDR3 runs to 13 residues. The germline CDR1 and CDR2 sequences are MDHEN and SYDVKM. The CDR3 loop is CASIKGTIDEQFF.

This chain connects TRBV27 to TRBJ1-2. Germline V lookup: CDR1 MNHEY, CDR2 SMNVEV (reference sequence). The CDR3 covers 15 residues. The CDR3 is CARYSGISKSYGYTF.

The V and J genes are TRBV20-1 and TRBJ2-7; the TCRdb call, TRBD1, lacks DNA for checking. Germline values: CDR1 DFQATT, CDR2 SNEGSKA (reference sequence). The CDR3 contains 14 residues. The CDR3 sequence: CSASLGEAFYEQYF.

The rearrangement uses TRBV4-3 and TRBJ1-6; checking the TCRdb D call of TRBD1 is not possible without DNA. The CDR3 spans 14 residues. Per germline, CDR1 LGHNA and CDR2 YSLEER. CDR3 sequence: CASSQEWGGSPLHF.

The rearrangement links TRBV25-1 to TRBJ2-3; no DNA is available, so the TRBD1 call from TCRdb remains unchecked. This CDR3 comprises 16 residues. The germline CDR1 and CDR2 sequences are MGHDK and SYGVNS. The CDR3 spells CASSGSTGLSTDTQYF.

The V call is TRBV7-9, the J call TRBJ2-1. CDR3 length: 13 residues. Germline V gives CDR1 SEHNR, CDR2 FQNEAQ (reference sequence). Here the CDR3 reads CASSSYYLGEQFF.